The 29 T cell receptor beta chains below come from one sample, sequenced in a study of a mutant IDH1 vaccine in newly diagnosed glioma. The time point: week 23, last vaccination. Vaccination used 300 ug of mutant IDH1 20-mer peptide per dose, with topical imiquimod. Some clones are missing from TCRdb's copy, which holds only in-frame ones; the method was immunoSEQ multiplex PCR. This sample has around 85,000 clones, with roughly 85% found just once. These receptors have no known antigen. Here the sequenced sample was PBMCs, taken from a glioma patient whose treatment included an IDH1 peptide vaccine. The receptors here all came from a man under 40 with glioma. Some clones in this sample may be carry-over from other donors' samples.

The V and J genes are TRBV2 and TRBJ1-5, with TRBD1 as a possible D gene (6 bases). In germline, CDR1 is SNHLY, CDR2 FYNNEI. This CDR3 region has 15 residues. The germline V and J ends were trimmed by 6 bases and 1 base, with 13 bases remaining between them. CDR3 DNA sequence: TGTGCCAGCAGCCCTACCAGGGGAAGCAATCAGCCCCAGCATTTT. Translation gives CASSPTRGSNQPQHF.

The J gene is TRBJ2-1, the V gene TRBV28; D is perhaps TRBD2 (6 bases). Germline V gene sequence: CDR1 MDHEN, CDR2 SYDVKM. V lost 5 bases and J lost 0, with 14 bases in between. CDR3 length: 16 amino acids. Written as DNA, the CDR3 is TGTGCCAGCAGTAGATTAGCGGCGAGCTCCTACAATGAGCAGTTCTTC. Amino acids: CASSRLAASSYNEQFF. Looking up the rest from reference TRBV28 and TRBJ2-1 gives the full variable domain: DVKVTQSSRYLVKRTGEKVFLECVQDMDHENMFWYRQDPGLGLRLIYFSYDVKMKEKGDIPEGYSVSREKKERFSLILESASTNQTSMYLCASSRLAASSYNEQFFGPGTRLTVL.

The chain uses TRBV5-1 and TRBJ2-3, with TRBD2 identical over 10 bases. The CDR3 has 15 amino acids. Germline-derived CDR1 and CDR2 are SGHRS and YFSETQ. With 4 bases clipped from V and 1 base from J, the junction kept 3 bases outside the gene matches. The CDR3 region has the DNA TGCGCCAGCAGCCTCGGACTAGCGGGCACAGATACGCAGTATTTT. It yields the protein CASSLGLAGTDTQYF.

The chain links TRBV9 to TRBJ2-3, with a weak D call TRBD1 (5 bases). Germline V lookup: CDR1 SGDLS, CDR2 YYNGEE. The CDR3 spans 16 residues. V lost 0 bases and J 3 bases, leaving 14 bases between the germline ends. The CDR3: CASSVGRDFLTDTQYF. Written as DNA, the CDR3 is TGTGCCAGCAGCGTAGGCAGGGATTTCCTGACAGATACGCAGTATTTT.

This clone has a single count. In DNA, the CDR3 is TGTGCCAGCAGTTTACCGGAAGAGGGGCCTAGCGAAGAGAGCACAGATACGCAGTATTTT. Its translation: CASSLPEEGPSEESTDTQYF. The rearrangement joins TRBV28 to TRBJ2-3, with D perhaps matching TRBD2 (6 bases). The V gene lost 2 bases and the J gene lost 0 bases, with 24 bases spanning the gap. CDR1 is MDHEN, CDR2 SYDVKM, per germline. The CDR3 contains 20 residues.

This clone showed up just once. The V and J genes are TRBV29-1 and TRBJ2-3; D could derive from TRBD1 or TRBD2 (5 bases each). The CDR3 is 13 residues long. Germline V gives CDR1 SQVTM, CDR2 ANQGSEA. V was trimmed by 5 bases and J by 4 bases, leaving 13 bases between them. The CDR3 DNA reads as TGCAGCGTTCGACAGTCGGGGCCAGATACGCAGTATTTT. It yields the protein CSVRQSGPDTQYF.

The chain is built from TRBV7-2 and TRBJ2-3, with 11 bases matching TRBD2. The CDR3 is 16 amino acids. V lost 4 bases to trimming and J lost 2 bases; unmatched junction nucleotides: 5. Germline CDR1 reads SGHTA; CDR2 reads FQGNSA. The CDR3 is CASSSQLAGVTDTQYF. CDR3 bases: TGTGCCAGCAGCTCCCAACTAGCGGGAGTCACAGATACGCAGTATTTT.

V gene TRBV7-2 combines with J gene TRBJ2-7; the D is unclear. Germline V gives CDR1 SGHTA, CDR2 FQGNSA. V lost 1 base and J 3 bases, leaving 10 bases between the germline ends. CDR3 length: 14 residues. The CDR3 reads CASSLGGFGYEQYF. DNA for the CDR3: TGTGCCAGCAGCTTAGGAGGCTTTGGCTACGAGCAGTACTTC.

CDR3 protein: CASSDSGGQPQHF. The CDR3 coding sequence is TGTGCCAGCAGTGACTCGGGGGGACAGCCCCAGCATTTT. The rearrangement links TRBV6-4 to TRBJ1-5, with a possible D match to TRBD1 (5 bases). CDR1 is MRHNA, CDR2 SNTAGT, per germline. The CDR3 contains 13 residues. Trimming shortened V by 0 bases and J by 7 bases, and 7 bases separated the two germline ends.

The genes are TRBV15 and TRBJ1-2; D may be TRBD1 (5 bases). CDR3 length: 16 amino acids. Germline loops: CDR1 LNHNV, CDR2 YYDKDF (reference sequence). Trimming shortened V by 1 base and J by 2 bases, and 14 bases separated the two germline ends. The CDR3 here is CATSRGDVVSNYGYTF. The CDR3 coding sequence is TGTGCCACCAGCAGAGGGGACGTGGTGTCGAACTATGGCTACACCTTC.

V is TRBV7-9 and J is TRBJ2-3; perhaps TRBD2 as D (6 bases). Trimming removed 10 bases at V and 3 bases at J, with 17 bases between. Looked up from germline, CDR1 is SEHNR and CDR2 is FQNEAQ (reference sequence). The CDR3 is 14 residues long. The CDR3 coding sequence is TGTGCCATCGGTGGCGGGGAGGCGACAGATACGCAGTATTTT. It is translated as CAIGGGEATDTQYF.

This clone appeared a few times. The chain is built from TRBV28 and TRBJ2-7, with D perhaps assigned TRBD1 or TRBD2 (5 bases each). Germline CDR1 MDHEN, CDR2 SYDVKM. The ends were cut back, 3 bases at V and 4 bases at J, with 7 bases in the middle. The CDR3 extends over 12 amino acids. CDR3 bases: TGTGCCAGCAGTTTGGGGGAATACGAGCAGTACTTC. As protein: CASSLGEYEQYF. The whole variable domain, filled in from reference TRBV28 and TRBJ2-7, reads DVKVTQSSRYLVKRTGEKVFLECVQDMDHENMFWYRQDPGLGLRLIYFSYDVKMKEKGDIPEGYSVSREKKERFSLILESASTNQTSMYLCASSLGEYEQYFGPGTRLTVT.

J is TRBJ2-5 and V is TRBV5-5; D might be TRBD2 (6 bases). This CDR3 is 15 amino acids long. CDR1 is SGHKS and CDR2 is YYEKEE in the germline V gene (reference sequence). V lost 3 bases, J lost 0 bases, and 12 bases lay in between. CDR3 sequence (DNA): TGTGCCAGCAGCTGGGAGCGGGCCTACCAAGAGACCCAGTACTTC. It translates to CASSWERAYQETQYF.

The CDR3 bases are TGTGCCAGCAGCGTAGGGTCTGGGGCCAACGTCCTGACTTTC. It specifies CASSVGSGANVLTF. V usage is TRBV9 and J usage is TRBJ2-6; D gene unclear. V lost 0 bases and J lost 1, with 2 bases in between. Germline values: CDR1 SGDLS, CDR2 YYNGEE. The CDR3 contains 14 residues.

J is TRBJ2-5 and V is TRBV2; 7 positions agree with TRBD2. The V gene's germline CDR1 is SNHLY and CDR2 FYNNEI. The J segment lost 4 bases and the V segment lost 5 bases, leaving 28 bases of the junction unmatched. CDR3 length equals 21 residues. In DNA form, the CDR3 reads TGTGCCAGCAGTCTCCCCGGGGGAGGGCTGTTGGGAGAACCCCCTACAGAGACCCAGTACTTC. Its protein is CASSLPGGGLLGEPPTETQYF.

The gene calls are TRBV5-4 and TRBJ2-5; no reliable D call. Trimming took off 0 bases at V and 0 bases at J, with 6 bases between the two ends. The CDR3 spans 14 residues. CDR1 is SGHNT, CDR2 YYREEE, per germline (reference sequence). The CDR3 spells CASSLESNQETQYF. In nucleotides, the CDR3 is TGTGCCAGCAGCTTGGAAAGCAACCAAGAGACCCAGTACTTC.

The rearrangement joins TRBV28 to TRBJ2-1; D may correspond to TRBD1 or TRBD2 (6 bases each). Per germline, CDR1 MDHEN and CDR2 SYDVKM. V was clipped by 3 bases and J by 16 bases, with 13 bases between them. The CDR3 runs to 11 residues. The CDR3 nucleotides read TGTGCCAGCAGTTTTATACGGGGGCTTTTCTTC. Translation gives CASSFIRGLFF.

This chain connects TRBV28 to TRBJ1-2; D is possibly TRBD1 (5 bases). CDR1 is MDHEN and CDR2 is SYDVKM in the germline V gene. The CDR3 extends over 13 amino acids. The V and J ends lost 5 bases and 2 bases respectively, with 9 bases between them. CDR3 amino acids: CASSPDRNYGYTF. The CDR3 nucleotides read TGTGCCAGCAGTCCAGACAGAAACTATGGCTACACCTTC.

This CDR3 is CAWSVLGRGTDTQYF. The CDR3 DNA follows: TGTGCCTGGAGTGTACTGGGGAGGGGTACAGATACGCAGTATTTT. The V and J genes are TRBV30 and TRBJ2-3, with 7 bases lining up with TRBD2. CDR1 GTSNPN and CDR2 SVGIG come from the germline V gene (reference sequence). The CDR3 spans 15 residues. The V gene end was trimmed by 0 bases and the J gene end by 3 bases; junction bases not matched to a gene: 6. The complete variable domain, with remaining parts taken from reference TRBV30 and TRBJ2-3, reads SQTIHQWPATLVQPVGSPLSLECTVEGTSNPNLYWYRQAAGRGLQLLFYSVGIGQISSEVPQNLSASRPQDRQFILSSKKLLLSDSGFYLCAWSVLGRGTDTQYFGPGTRLTVL.

J is TRBJ2-7 and V is TRBV7-8; D not certain. Trimming took 1 base from V and 2 from J, leaving 9 bases between them. From germline, CDR1 is SGHVS and CDR2 FQNEAQ. There are 14 residues in the CDR3. The CDR3 nucleotides read TGTGCCAGCAGCTTAGGATCCGGTGCCTACGAGCAGTACTTC. Amino acid sequence: CASSLGSGAYEQYF.

V gene TRBV5-1 combines with J gene TRBJ1-3; D remains ambiguous. Trimming left V 0 bases short and J 0 bases short, with 4 bases between. This CDR3 region has 14 residues. Germline V CDR1 and CDR2: SGHRS, YFSETQ. The DNA for the CDR3 is TGCGCCAGCAGCTTGGGTGGCTCTGGAAACACCATATATTTT. This sequence encodes CASSLGGSGNTIYF. Combining the CDR3 with reference TRBV5-1 and TRBJ1-3 gives the whole variable domain KAGVTQTPRYLIKTRGQQVTLSCSPISGHRSVSWYQQTPGQGLQFLFEYFSETQRNKGNFPGRFSGRQFSNSRSEMNVSTLELGDSALYLCASSLGGSGNTIYFGEGSWLTVV.

The chain carries TRBV18 and TRBJ2-5, with D maybe TRBD1 (6 bases). The CDR3 extends over 16 amino acids. Germline CDR1 is KGHSH and CDR2 is LQKENI. V was trimmed by 2 bases and J by 7 bases, leaving 20 bases between them. The CDR3 bases are TGTGCCAGCTCACCAGGTTCCAACAGGGCGCAGGGGACCCAGTACTTC. This encodes CASSPGSNRAQGTQYF.

This clone was detected once. The rearrangement joins TRBV19 to TRBJ1-5; D gene uncertain. V lost 7 bases and J lost 9, with 7 bases in between. Germline V lookup: CDR1 LNHDA, CDR2 SQIVND (reference sequence). The CDR3 length is 10 residues. CDR3 sequence (DNA): TGTGCCAGTAACGGGCCGCCCCAGCATTTT. Its protein product is CASNGPPQHF.

This clone has just a few counts. This chain uses TRBV7-3 with TRBJ2-5, with D possibly being TRBD1 (6 bases). The CDR3 loop spans 15 amino acids. Germline CDR1 is SGHTA and CDR2 is FQGTGA. V dropped 6 bases and J dropped 2 bases, with 16 bases sitting between them. The CDR3 DNA reads TGTGCCAGCAGTTCAGCCGGGACACCACAAGAGACCCAGTACTTC. Amino acids: CASSSAGTPQETQYF.

This sequence joins TRBV5-4 and TRBJ1-6; D gene uncertain. From germline, CDR1 is SGHNT and CDR2 YYREEE (reference sequence). CDR3 length: 14 amino acids. Between the trimmed V and J ends, which lost 4 bases and 11 bases, there was a span of 16 bases. CDR3 in amino acids: CASSPDPGSTPLHF. The CDR3 region has the DNA TGTGCCAGCAGCCCGGATCCTGGTAGTACACCCCTCCACTTT.

This clone was counted once. J is TRBJ1-1 and V is TRBV7-2; a weak D match, TRBD1 (5 bases). Per germline, CDR1 SGHTA and CDR2 FQGNSA. The CDR3 sequence is 14 residues long. The V end lost 5 bases, the J end lost 4 bases, and 14 bases lay between the germline ends. The CDR3 DNA sequence: TGTGCCAGCAGCCGGGGCGGATTGGTCACTGAAGCTTTCTTT. Translated, it gives CASSRGGLVTEAFF.

This clone was recorded only once. CDR3 sequence reads: CASSLGQGENTIYF. The CDR3 DNA is TGTGCCAGCAGCTTAGGGCAGGGGGAAAACACCATATATTTT. The rearrangement joins TRBV7-2 to TRBJ1-3, with 7 bases that match TRBD1. With V trimmed by 1 base and J by 6 bases, 3 bases remained unmatched. The CDR3 has 14 amino acids. CDR1 is SGHTA and CDR2 is FQGNSA in the germline V gene.

The chain uses TRBV7-2 and TRBJ1-3; 7 bases agree with TRBD1. J gave up 4 bases and V 6 bases, and 9 bases lay outside the gene matches. There are 15 residues in the CDR3. Germline V gene sequence: CDR1 SGHTA, CDR2 FQGNSA. The CDR3, as DNA: TGTGCCAGCAGATACAGACAGGGTTTGGGAAACACCATATATTTT. Protein product: CASRYRQGLGNTIYF.

The V and J genes are TRBV4-2 and TRBJ2-1; tentatively, D is TRBD2 (5 bases). Germline values: CDR1 LGHNA, CDR2 YNFKEQ. V lost 6 bases to trimming and J lost 6 bases, with 15 bases between them. The CDR3 length is 14 residues. The CDR3 reads CASSWTFFGNEQFF. CDR3 DNA sequence: TGTGCCAGCAGTTGGACTTTTTTTGGCAATGAGCAGTTCTTC.